This T cell receptor (beta chain) was recovered during a study of shared clonotypes between healthy human individuals. The ends lost 5 bases at V and 6 bases at J; junction bases unmatched: 10. The length of the CDR3 is 14 residues. Germline V CDR1 and CDR2: SGHAT, FQNNGV. This table comes from immunoSEQ multiplex PCR, and its TCRdb copy is limited to in-frame clones, with some not included. Among more than 200,000 clones listed, 60% to 70% were seen once. This clonotype was obtained from a man aged 25 to 40 in good health. The sequenced material came from memory CD4+ T cells sorted from blood. Subset described: CD45RA-negative fraction. The rearrangement links TRBV11-2 to TRBJ2-7; 7 positions agree with TRBD1. CDR3 coding DNA: TGTGCCAGCAGCAAGTCGACAGGGAAGAGCGAGCAGTACTTC. It yields the protein CASSKSTGKSEQYF.